This T cell receptor (beta chain) was observed in a study of blood T cell repertoires in COVID-19. Authors' processing steps: Nucleated cell number was recorded as an estimate derived from reference gene primer amplification. Sequencing used immunoSEQ multiplex PCR; TCRdb keeps in-frame clones, though not all of them. V and J calls and clone size follow that table, whereas D and trimming were derived from the DNA. The sample consists of roughly 320,000 clones, around 86% of them appearing once. The V and J ends lost 4 bases and 6 bases, in that order; junction bases with no gene match: 7. Per germline, CDR1 SGDLS and CDR2 YYNGEE. The CDR3 consists of 14 residues.

This sequence originates from a man between 65 and 80 years old with acute or convalescent COVID-19. The chain combines TRBV9 with TRBJ2-3; 8 bases are a match to TRBD2. The sample was peripheral blood. CDR3 loop: CASSPSGGIDTQYF. The CDR3 DNA reads TGTGCCAGCAGCCCGTCGGGGGGGATTGATACGCAGTATTTT.